This is a list of T cell receptor beta chains from one sample in a study of OX40 agonist ivuxolimab in advanced cancers. Sequencing used immunoSEQ multiplex PCR; TCRdb keeps in-frame clones, though not all of them. This sample has roughly 50,000 clones, with over 80% found just once. The sequencing used CD4+ or CD8+ T cells sorted from blood, collected in a trial of the OX40 agonist ivuxolimab. All receptors derive from an adult with an advanced solid tumor such as melanoma, head and neck, liver or kidney cancer. Each CDR3 is given with its conserved first and last residue. A D gene is named only where the DNA matches it firmly. Rows give clone size only sometimes, using once, few, many, or a class for an expanded clone.

v_call,j_call,d_call,clone_size,cdr3_aa,cdr3_nt
TRBV7-9,TRBJ2-3,-,-,CASSGRDTQYF,TGTGCCAGCAGTGGTAGAGATACGCAGTATTTT
TRBV5-1,TRBJ2-1,TRBD2,-,CASSTIPTSGRDREQFF,TGCGCCAGCAGCACCATCCCCACTAGCGGGAGGGACCGAGAGCAGTTCTTC
TRBV5-8,TRBJ1-6,-,few,CASSRGPDPLHF,TGTGCCAGCAGCCGGGGACCCGATCCCCTCCACTTT
TRBV7-9,TRBJ2-5,TRBD1,-,CASAYLQGNGETQYF,TGTGCCAGCGCATACCTACAGGGGAATGGAGAGACCCAGTACTTC
TRBV5-4,TRBJ2-7,TRBD2,-,CASSLLAGGGYEQYF,TGTGCCAGCAGCTTACTAGCGGGAGGGGGTTACGAGCAGTACTTC
TRBV6-5,TRBJ2-7,-,-,CASSYSAGASYEQYF,TGTGCCAGCAGTTACTCGGCAGGGGCCTCCTACGAGCAGTACTTC
TRBV7-2,TRBJ2-7,-,-,CASSKGAGYYEQYF,TGTGCCAGCAGCAAGGGGGCGGGATACTACGAGCAGTACTTC
TRBV25-1,TRBJ2-6,TRBD1,-,CASSRAGGVSGANVLTF,TGTGCCAGCAGCCGAGCAGGGGGCGTCTCTGGGGCCAACGTCCTGACTTTC
TRBV6-5,TRBJ1-3,TRBD1,few,CASRPTGANTIYF,TGTGCCAGCAGGCCCACAGGGGCGAACACCATATATTTT
TRBV5-5,TRBJ1-1,-,once,CASSLYWGSTEAFF,TGTGCCAGCAGCTTGTATTGGGGAAGCACTGAAGCTTTCTTT
TRBV7-8,TRBJ2-1,-,few,CASSLVGRVSGNEQFF,TGTGCCAGCAGCTTAGTAGGCAGAGTCAGCGGCAATGAGCAGTTCTTC
TRBV6-1,TRBJ2-5,TRBD1,-,CASDRDRGGETQYF,TGTGCCAGTGACCGGGACAGGGGAGGAGAGACCCAGTACTTC
TRBV4-3,TRBJ1-5,-,-,CASSQGWASGILNSNQPQHF,TGCGCCAGCAGCCAAGGATGGGCGTCAGGGATCTTAAATAGCAATCAGCCCCAGCATTTT
TRBV6-4,TRBJ1-2,-,-,CASSDFQAGSGDNYGYTF,TGTGCCAGCAGTGACTTTCAGGCGGGTAGCGGGGATAACTATGGCTACACCTTC
TRBV11-2,TRBJ2-5,TRBD1,-,CASSPRQGATETQYF,TGTGCCAGCAGCCCCCGACAGGGGGCTACAGAGACCCAGTACTTC
TRBV14,TRBJ2-7,-,-,CASSRALVYEQYF,TGTGCCAGCAGCCGAGCACTGGTATACGAGCAGTACTTC
TRBV4-3,TRBJ2-3,TRBD2,-,CASSQASGSADTQYF,TGCGCCAGCAGCCAAGCGAGCGGGAGTGCAGATACGCAGTATTTT
TRBV2,TRBJ2-5,-,-,CASSDVFLGATQYF,TGTGCCAGCAGTGACGTTTTCCTAGGGGCGACCCAGTACTTC
TRBV7-2,TRBJ1-2,-,-,CASSRDRYSYGYTF,TGTGCCAGCAGCCGGGACCGTTACTCCTATGGCTACACCTTC
TRBV9,TRBJ1-1,-,-,CASSVVGQGHTEAFF,TGTGCCAGCAGCGTAGTAGGACAAGGACACACTGAAGCTTTCTTT
TRBV5-4,TRBJ2-5,TRBD2,-,CASSYDLGTSGVQETQYF,TGTGCCAGCAGTTACGATTTAGGGACTAGCGGGGTACAAGAGACCCAGTACTTC
TRBV2,TRBJ2-1,TRBD2,-,CASIRGPSGGNEQFF,TGTGCCAGCATCCGAGGGCCTAGCGGGGGCAATGAGCAGTTCTTC
TRBV18,TRBJ2-1,TRBD2,-,CASSPFVAGGQNSYNEQFF,TGTGCCAGCTCACCGTTCGTTGCGGGGGGCCAAAACTCCTACAATGAGCAGTTCTTC
TRBV2,TRBJ1-1,TRBD1,-,CASSENIGTGGTGAFF,TGTGCCAGCAGTGAAAACATAGGCACAGGGGGCACGGGAGCTTTCTTT
TRBV9,TRBJ1-4,TRBD1,-,CASSPGQGGREKLFF,TGTGCCAGCAGCCCAGGACAGGGGGGGAGGGAAAAACTGTTTTTT
TRBV27,TRBJ2-3,TRBD2,-,CASSLDLLAASTDTQYF,TGTGCCAGCAGTTTGGACCTTCTAGCGGCTAGCACAGATACGCAGTATTTT
TRBV4-2,TRBJ2-7,TRBD2,-,CASSQDRASGSYEQYF,TGTGCCAGCAGCCAAGATCGGGCTAGCGGCTCCTACGAGCAGTACTTC
TRBV7-9,TRBJ2-3,-,-,CASSLPDTDTQYF,TGTGCCAGCAGCTTACCGGACACAGATACGCAGTATTTT
TRBV4-1,TRBJ2-3,TRBD1,-,CASSQVGTGGKDTQYF,TGCGCCAGCAGCCAAGTTGGGACAGGGGGCAAAGATACGCAGTATTTT
TRBV6-1,TRBJ2-3,-,-,CASRMTPGHTDTQYF,TGTGCCAGCAGGATGACGCCGGGACACACAGATACGCAGTATTTT
TRBV10-3,TRBJ1-2,TRBD1,-,CAISAQGGVYGYTF,TGTGCCATCAGTGCCCAGGGGGGAGTCTATGGCTACACCTTC
TRBV10-2,TRBJ1-2,-,-,CASSLPTRGDYGYTF,TGCGCCAGCAGTCTCCCTACACGGGGAGACTATGGCTACACCTTC
TRBV13,TRBJ2-2,-,-,CASSLGLRGLDTGELFF,TGTGCCAGCAGCTTAGGCCTAAGAGGGTTGGACACCGGGGAGCTGTTTTTT
TRBV5-4,TRBJ1-1,-,-,CASSARQVLNTEAFF,TGTGCCAGCAGCGCACGACAGGTTCTGAACACTGAAGCTTTCTTT
TRBV7-2,TRBJ2-2,-,-,CASSLAGDGTGELFF,TGTGCCAGCAGCTTAGCGGGAGACGGGACCGGGGAGCTGTTTTTT
TRBV11-2,TRBJ2-7,TRBD2,-,CASSLGTSGSQYF,TGTGCCAGCAGCCTCGGGACTAGCGGGAGCCAGTACTTC
TRBV11-2,TRBJ2-3,TRBD2,once,CASSLGLAGGPRDTQYF,TGTGCCAGCAGCTTAGGACTAGCGGGAGGGCCGAGGGATACGCAGTATTTT
TRBV4-1,TRBJ1-2,-,-,CASSQLKVLGTRIYYGYTF,TGCGCCAGCAGCCAGCTCAAAGTTCTCGGTACCCGGATATACTATGGCTACACCTTC
TRBV4-1,TRBJ1-4,-,-,CASSRWTQGENEKLFF,TGCGCCAGCAGCCGATGGACCCAGGGCGAGAATGAAAAACTGTTTTTT
TRBV7-6,TRBJ2-5,-,-,CASSLGSGQGETQYF,TGTGCCAGCAGCTTAGGTTCGGGGCAGGGAGAGACCCAGTACTTC
TRBV30,TRBJ1-6,-,-,CAWSVRLSSYNSPLHF,TGTGCCTGGAGTGTACGGCTGAGCTCCTATAATTCACCCCTCCACTTT
TRBV27,TRBJ1-2,-,-,CASSPLSPYGYTF,TGTGCCAGCAGCCCTCTGTCTCCCTATGGCTACACCTTC
TRBV28,TRBJ1-2,-,once,CASSLSRDSYTF,TGTGCCAGCAGTTTATCCCGGGATAGCTACACCTTC
TRBV13,TRBJ2-2,-,once,CASSLRLPGELFF,TGTGCCAGCAGCCTTCGGTTGCCCGGGGAGCTGTTTTTT
TRBV5-1,TRBJ2-7,TRBD2,-,CASSRGLAGGLYEQYF,TGCGCCAGCAGCCGTGGACTAGCGGGAGGTCTCTACGAGCAGTACTTC
TRBV18,TRBJ2-3,TRBD2,-,CASSPKREPRTDTQYF,TGTGCCAGCTCACCAAAGCGGGAGCCCCGCACAGATACGCAGTATTTT
TRBV28,TRBJ2-5,-,-,CASSKAGTQYF,TGTGCCAGCAGTAAGGCCGGGACCCAGTACTTC
TRBV28,TRBJ2-7,-,-,CASSDRTHVYEQYF,TGTGCCAGCAGCGATCGGACACATGTCTACGAGCAGTACTTC
TRBV28,TRBJ2-1,-,-,CASSLLDSLSYNEQFF,TGTGCCAGCAGTTTATTGGATAGTCTCTCCTACAATGAGCAGTTCTTC